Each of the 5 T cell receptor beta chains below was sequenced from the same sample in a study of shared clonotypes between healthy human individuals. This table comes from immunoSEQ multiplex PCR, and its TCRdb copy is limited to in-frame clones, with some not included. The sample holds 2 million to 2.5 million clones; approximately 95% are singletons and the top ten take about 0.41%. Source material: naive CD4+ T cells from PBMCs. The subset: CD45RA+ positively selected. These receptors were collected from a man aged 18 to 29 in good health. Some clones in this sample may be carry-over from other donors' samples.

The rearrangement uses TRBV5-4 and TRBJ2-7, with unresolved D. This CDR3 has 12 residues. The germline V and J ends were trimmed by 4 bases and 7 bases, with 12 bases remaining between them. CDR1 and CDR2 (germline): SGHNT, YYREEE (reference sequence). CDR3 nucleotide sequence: TGTGCCAGCAGCGGAAAGCGAAGTGAGCAGTACTTC. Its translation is CASSGKRSEQYF.

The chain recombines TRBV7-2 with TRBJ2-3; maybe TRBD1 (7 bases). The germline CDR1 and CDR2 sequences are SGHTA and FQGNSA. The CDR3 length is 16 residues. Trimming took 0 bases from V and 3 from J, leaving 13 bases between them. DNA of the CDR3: TGTGCCAGCAGCTTAGCGCCAGGGGGGAGTACAGATACGCAGTATTTT. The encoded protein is CASSLAPGGSTDTQYF.

For the CDR3, the DNA is TGTGCCAGCAGCACTACAGGACGCACCCCTGAAGCTTTCTTT. It specifies CASSTTGRTPEAFF. V and J are TRBV28 and TRBJ1-1; TRBD1 is a possible D gene (5 bases). CDR3 length: 14 residues. Trimming removed 6 bases from V and 6 bases from J, with 17 bases in between. Germline CDR1 is MDHEN and CDR2 is SYDVKM. Full variable domain (remainder filled in from reference TRBV28 and TRBJ1-1): DVKVTQSSRYLVKRTGEKVFLECVQDMDHENMFWYRQDPGLGLRLIYFSYDVKMKEKGDIPEGYSVSREKKERFSLILESASTNQTSMYLCASSTTGRTPEAFFGQGTRLTVV.

CDR3 residues: CASSQFVGGLSYNEQFF. CDR3 sequence (DNA): TGCGCCAGCAGCCAATTTGTCGGGGGACTTTCCTACAATGAGCAGTTCTTC. This rearrangement joins TRBV5-1 to TRBJ2-1; a possible D gene is TRBD2 (6 bases). Trimming took 4 bases from V and 1 from J, leaving 18 bases between them. The CDR3 extends over 17 amino acids. CDR1 is SGHRS and CDR2 is YFSETQ in the germline V gene.

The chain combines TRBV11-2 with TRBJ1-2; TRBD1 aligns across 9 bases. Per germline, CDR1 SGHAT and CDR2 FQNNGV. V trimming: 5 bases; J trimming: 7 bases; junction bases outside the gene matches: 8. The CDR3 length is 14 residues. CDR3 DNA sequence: TGTGCCAGCAGCCCCTCGGGACAGGGAACTGGCTACACCTTC. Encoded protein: CASSPSGQGTGYTF.